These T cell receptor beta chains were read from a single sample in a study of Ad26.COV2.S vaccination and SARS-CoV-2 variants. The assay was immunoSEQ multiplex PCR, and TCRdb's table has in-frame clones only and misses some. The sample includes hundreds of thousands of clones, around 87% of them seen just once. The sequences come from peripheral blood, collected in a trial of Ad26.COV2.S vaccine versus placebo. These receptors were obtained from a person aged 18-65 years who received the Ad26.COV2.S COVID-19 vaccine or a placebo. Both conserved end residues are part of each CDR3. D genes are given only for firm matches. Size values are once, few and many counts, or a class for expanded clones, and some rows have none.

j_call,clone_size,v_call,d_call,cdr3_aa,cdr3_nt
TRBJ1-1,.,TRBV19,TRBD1,CASGTALNTEAFF,TGTGCCAGCGGGACAGCGCTGAACACTGAAGCTTTCTTT
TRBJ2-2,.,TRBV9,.,CASSVGWGANTGELFF,TGTGCCAGCAGCGTCGGGTGGGGAGCGAACACCGGGGAGCTGTTTTTT
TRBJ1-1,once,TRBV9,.,CASSVSPGTTEAFF,TGTGCCAGCAGCGTATCCCCAGGGACAACTGAAGCTTTCTTT
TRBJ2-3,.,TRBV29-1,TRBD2,CSVEDRLAGVTDTQYF,TGCAGCGTTGAAGATCGGCTAGCGGGAGTCACAGATACGCAGTATTTT
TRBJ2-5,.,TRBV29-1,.,CSALVGVETQYF,TGCAGCGCCCTGGTTGGCGTGGAGACCCAGTACTTC
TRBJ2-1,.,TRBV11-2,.,CASSWRGLASYYNEQFF,TGTGCCAGCAGCTGGAGGGGTCTAGCTTCCTACTACAATGAGCAGTTCTTC
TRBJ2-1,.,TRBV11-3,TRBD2,CASSYLAGAEQFF,TGTGCCAGCAGCTACCTAGCGGGGGCGGAGCAGTTCTTC
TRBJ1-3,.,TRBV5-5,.,CASSPRPQTVSGNTIYF,TGTGCCAGCAGCCCAAGACCCCAGACAGTCTCTGGAAACACCATATATTTT
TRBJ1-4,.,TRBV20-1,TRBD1,CSASQGARNEKLFF,TGCAGTGCTAGTCAGGGGGCCAGGAATGAAAAACTGTTTTTT
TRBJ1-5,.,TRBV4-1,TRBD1,CASRDRIGGNQPQHF,TGCGCCAGCAGGGACAGGATCGGGGGCAATCAGCCCCAGCATTTT
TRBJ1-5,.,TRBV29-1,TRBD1,CSVETQGGNQPQHF,TGCAGCGTTGAAACGCAGGGGGGCAATCAGCCCCAGCATTTT
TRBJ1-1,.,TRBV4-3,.,CASSREGRGTEAFF,TGCGCCAGCAGCCGTGAGGGAAGGGGCACTGAAGCTTTCTTT
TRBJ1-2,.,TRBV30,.,CAWSVFPGDGYTF,TGTGCCTGGAGTGTATTCCCTGGGGATGGCTACACCTTC
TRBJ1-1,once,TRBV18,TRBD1,CASSTGQGEAFF,TGTGCCAGCTCAACCGGACAGGGTGAAGCTTTCTTT
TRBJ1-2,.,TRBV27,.,CASRSWGNYGYTF,TGTGCCAGCAGAAGTTGGGGGAACTATGGCTACACCTTC
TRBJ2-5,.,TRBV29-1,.,CSVGEVETQYF,TGCAGCGTTGGGGAGGTAGAGACCCAGTACTTC
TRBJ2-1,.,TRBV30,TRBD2,CAGGLRRANEQFF,TGTGCCGGGGGACTAAGGCGTGCCAATGAGCAGTTCTTC
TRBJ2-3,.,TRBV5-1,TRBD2,CASSLAAGGFVDTQYF,TGCGCCAGCAGCTTGGCAGCGGGGGGGTTTGTAGATACGCAGTATTTT
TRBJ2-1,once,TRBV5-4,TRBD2,CASRPGLAGGNEQFF,TGTGCCAGCAGACCGGGACTAGCGGGGGGTAATGAGCAGTTCTTC
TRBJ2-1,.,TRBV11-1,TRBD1,CASSPRTGPSYNEQFF,TGTGCCAGCAGCCCCCGGACAGGTCCTTCCTACAATGAGCAGTTCTTC
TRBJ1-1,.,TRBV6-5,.,CASSPTGSLNTEAFF,TGTGCCAGCAGTCCGACAGGTTCTCTGAACACTGAAGCTTTCTTT
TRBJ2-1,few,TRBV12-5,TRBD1,CATRQGAEQFF,TGTGCTACTCGCCAGGGGGCTGAGCAGTTCTTC
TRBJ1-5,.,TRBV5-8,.,CASSLGTLAYNQPQHF,TGTGCCAGCAGCTTGGGGACACTAGCCTACAATCAGCCCCAGCATTTT
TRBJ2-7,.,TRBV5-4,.,CASSLDSLEQYF,TGTGCCAGCAGTCTTGACAGTCTCGAGCAGTACTTC
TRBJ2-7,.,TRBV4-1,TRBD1,CASSSGQGSPYEQYF,TGCGCCAGCAGTTCGGGACAGGGGAGTCCCTACGAGCAGTACTTC
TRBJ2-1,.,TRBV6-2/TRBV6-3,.,CASSHQSYNEQFF,TGTGCCAGCAGTCATCAATCCTACAATGAGCAGTTCTTC
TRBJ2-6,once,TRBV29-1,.,CSVEEGAGANVLTF,TGCAGCGTTGAGGAGGGGGCTGGGGCCAACGTCCTGACTTTC
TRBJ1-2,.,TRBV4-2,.,CASSHLTGKYGYTF,TGTGCCAGCAGCCACCTGACAGGCAAATATGGCTACACCTTC
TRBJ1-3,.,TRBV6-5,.,CASSPDRPSGNTIYF,TGTGCCAGCAGCCCGGACAGACCCTCTGGAAACACCATATATTTT
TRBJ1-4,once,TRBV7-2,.,CASSLDGPNEKLFF,TGTGCCAGCAGCCTCGATGGGCCTAATGAAAAACTGTTTTTT
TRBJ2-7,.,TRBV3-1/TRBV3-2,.,CASSPGQSYEQYF,TGTGCCAGCTCGCCGGGACAATCCTACGAGCAGTACTTC
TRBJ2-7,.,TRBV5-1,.,CASSWGQPLDEQYF,TGCGCCAGCAGCTGGGGGCAGCCCTTGGACGAGCAGTACTTC
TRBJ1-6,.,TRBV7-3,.,CASSPDGYNSPLHF,TGTGCCAGCAGCCCGGACGGCTATAATTCACCCCTCCACTTT
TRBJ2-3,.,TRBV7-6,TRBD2,CASSLEAAGGPRDTQYF,TGTGCCAGCAGCTTAGAGGCTGCGGGGGGGCCTAGAGATACGCAGTATTTT
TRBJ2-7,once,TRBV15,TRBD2,CATSPRRGGHEQYF,TGTGCCACCAGCCCCCGCCGGGGGGGCCACGAGCAGTACTTC
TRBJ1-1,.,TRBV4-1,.,CASSPRAGNTEAFF,TGCGCCAGCAGCCCACGGGCGGGGAACACTGAAGCTTTCTTT
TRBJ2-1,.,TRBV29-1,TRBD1,CSVRTGNDYNEQFF,TGCAGCGTTCGGACAGGGAATGATTACAATGAGCAGTTCTTC